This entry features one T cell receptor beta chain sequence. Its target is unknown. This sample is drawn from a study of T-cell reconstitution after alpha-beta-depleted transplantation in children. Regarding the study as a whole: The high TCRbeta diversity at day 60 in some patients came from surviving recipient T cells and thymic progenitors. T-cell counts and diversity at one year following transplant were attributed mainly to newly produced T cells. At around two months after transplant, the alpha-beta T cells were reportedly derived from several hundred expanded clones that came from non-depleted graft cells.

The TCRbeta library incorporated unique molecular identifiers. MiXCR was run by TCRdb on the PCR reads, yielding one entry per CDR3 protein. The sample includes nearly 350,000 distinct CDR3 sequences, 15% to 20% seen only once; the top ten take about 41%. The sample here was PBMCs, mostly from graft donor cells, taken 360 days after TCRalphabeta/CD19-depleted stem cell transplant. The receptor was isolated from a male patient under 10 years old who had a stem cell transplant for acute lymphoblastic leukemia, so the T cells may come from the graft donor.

In nucleotides, the CDR3 is TGTGCCAGCAGTCCTCTTTTTGTGGGGACCTACGAGCAGTACTTC. This sequence encodes CASSPLFVGTYEQYF. The rearrangement uses TRBV6-2 or TRBV6-3 and TRBJ2-7, with D unresolved. Germline CDR1 MNHEY, CDR2 SVGEGT. Trimming took off 5 bases at V and 2 bases at J, with 16 bases between the two ends. This CDR3 has 15 amino acids.